What follows are 23 T cell receptor beta chains derived from one specimen sequenced in a study of blood T cell repertoires in COVID-19. TCRdb keeps only in-frame clones here, not all; method: immunoSEQ multiplex PCR. Of around 250,000 clones listed, about 91% were seen once; the top ten hold approximately 2.9%. The sequencing sample was made of PBMCs or T cells enriched from blood (not recorded which). These receptors were collected from a man in his forties who had been exposed to COVID-19.

The V call is TRBV6-1, the J call TRBJ2-7; D is uncertain. Germline V gene lookup returns CDR1 MNHNS and CDR2 SASEGT. The CDR3 has 15 amino acids. The V end lost 1 base, the J end lost 4 bases, and 14 bases lay between the germline ends. CDR3 protein: CASSEEAGAPYEQYF. Written as DNA, the CDR3 is TGTGCCAGCAGTGAAGAGGCAGGCGCGCCTTACGAGCAGTACTTC.

The chain is built from TRBV5-6 and TRBJ2-2, with 13 bases matching TRBD2. The CDR3 totals 16 residues. The V gene's germline CDR1 is SGHDT and CDR2 YYEEEE. Trimming took 0 bases from V and 5 from J; bases not matched to a gene: 1. This chain's CDR3 is CASSLELAGGTGELFF. The CDR3 region has the DNA TGTGCCAGCAGCTTGGAACTAGCGGGAGGGACCGGGGAGCTGTTTTTT.

The chain links TRBV11-2 to TRBJ2-7; 7 positions agree with TRBD1. V dropped 5 bases and J dropped 2; count of bases not matched to a gene: 9. The CDR3 runs 15 residues. Looked up from germline, CDR1 is SGHAT and CDR2 is FQNNGV. The CDR3 region is CASSLGTAAPYEQYF. CDR3 DNA: TGTGCCAGCAGCCTTGGGACAGCCGCCCCCTACGAGCAGTACTTC.

The chain employs TRBV10-3 and TRBJ2-5, with 9 bases lining up with TRBD1. Per the germline V gene, CDR1 is ENHRY and CDR2 is SYGVKD. This CDR3 comprises 16 residues. V was pared by 6 bases and J by 4 bases, with 12 bases of the junction left unmatched. CDR3 coding DNA: TGTGCCATCAGCGGTCTTGGACAGGGGATAGGAGAGACCCAGTACTTC. This translates into CAISGLGQGIGETQYF.

The chain combines TRBV9 with TRBJ2-7, with TRBD2 matching over 7 bases. The length of the CDR3 is 15 residues. Losses at the gene ends were 0 bases for V and 6 bases for J; bases not matched to a gene: 9. CDR1 SGDLS and CDR2 YYNGEE come from the germline V gene. CDR3 sequence: CASSVGTTGRSEQYF. The CDR3, as DNA: TGTGCCAGCAGCGTAGGTACTACCGGGAGGTCCGAGCAGTACTTC.

V gene TRBV5-6 combines with J gene TRBJ1-1, with a possible D match to TRBD1 (6 bases). From germline, CDR1 is SGHDT and CDR2 YYEEEE. The CDR3 is made up of 15 amino acids. V gave up 4 bases and J gave up 1 base, with 14 bases separating them. The CDR3 spells CASSAGQLGNTEAFF. The CDR3 DNA follows: TGTGCCAGCAGCGCTGGACAGTTGGGGAACACTGAAGCTTTCTTT.

J is TRBJ2-1 and V is TRBV9; D gene ambiguous. Deletions cut 0 bases from V and 7 bases from J, with 8 bases between. The CDR3 is 13 amino acids. Per the germline V gene, CDR1 is SGDLS and CDR2 is YYNGEE. The CDR3 nucleotides read TGTGCCAGCAGCGTAGGGCTAGTGAATGAGCAGTTCTTC. Protein: CASSVGLVNEQFF.

This chain joins TRBV4-1 and TRBJ1-5; 8 positions match TRBD1. With V trimmed by 4 bases and J by 1 base, 6 bases remained unmatched. This CDR3 has 16 residues. In germline, CDR1 is MGHRA, CDR2 YSYEKL. CDR3 nucleotides: TGCGCCAGCAGCCGACACACAGGGGGGAGCAATCAGCCCCAGCATTTT. Translation gives CASSRHTGGSNQPQHF.

This sequence joins TRBV7-2 and TRBJ2-5, with D tentatively TRBD1 (7 bases). The CDR3 spans 14 residues. Germline CDR1 is SGHTA and CDR2 is FQGNSA. The V end was cut by 2 bases, the J end by 7 bases, with 14 bases between. CDR3 amino acids: CASSLNRQGGTQYF. The CDR3 DNA is TGTGCCAGCAGCTTAAATCGGCAGGGGGGGACCCAGTACTTC.

The V gene is TRBV19, the J gene TRBJ2-7; D might be TRBD1 (6 bases). Germline CDR1 is LNHDA and CDR2 is SQIVND (reference sequence). The CDR3 extends over 15 amino acids. Trimming removed 3 bases from V and 3 bases from J, with 15 bases in between. As DNA, the CDR3 is TGTGCCAGTAGTATGCAGGGGCGATTAAACTACGAGCAGTACTTC. Encoded protein: CASSMQGRLNYEQYF.

The V and J genes are TRBV28 and TRBJ1-1, with 9 bases that match TRBD1. The CDR3 runs to 15 residues. V lost 5 bases, J lost 5 bases, and 9 bases stayed unmatched. Germline V CDR1 and CDR2: MDHEN, SYDVKM. This chain's CDR3 is CASSQPGTGKTEAFF. The CDR3 region has the DNA TGTGCCAGCAGTCAACCCGGGACAGGGAAAACTGAAGCTTTCTTT.

This chain connects TRBV3-1 (or the pseudogene TRBV3-2) to TRBJ2-1; a weak D match, TRBD1 (5 bases). Trimming removed 0 bases from V and 4 bases from J, with 10 bases in between. The CDR3 contains 15 residues. In germline, CDR1 is LGHDT, CDR2 YNNKEL (reference sequence). The CDR3 loop reads CASSQDLGAYNEQFF. For the CDR3, the DNA is TGTGCCAGCAGCCAAGACTTAGGGGCTTACAATGAGCAGTTCTTC.

This chain connects TRBV7-9 to TRBJ1-4; maybe TRBD1 (5 bases). V was cut by 0 bases and J by 8 bases, with 10 bases left in between. Germline V gene sequence: CDR1 SEHNR, CDR2 FQNEAQ (reference sequence). CDR3 size: 14 residues. The CDR3 here is CASSLALEGEKLFF. Written as DNA, the CDR3 is TGTGCCAGCAGCTTAGCGCTGGAGGGGGAAAAACTGTTTTTT.

The rearrangement joins TRBV6-4 to TRBJ2-3; 8 bases agree with TRBD2. From germline, CDR1 is MRHNA and CDR2 SNTAGT. The CDR3 sequence is 16 residues long. V trimming: 6 bases; J trimming: 3 bases; junction bases outside the gene matches: 11. Here the CDR3 DNA reads TGTGCCAGCAGCCCACAGAGCGGGAGCGGGACAGATACGCAGTATTTT. Amino acid sequence: CASSPQSGSGTDTQYF.

The chain carries TRBV5-1 and TRBJ2-1, with TRBD2 matching 8 bases. This CDR3 contains 17 residues. With 1 base clipped from V and 3 bases from J, the junction kept 9 bases outside the gene matches. Per germline, CDR1 SGHRS and CDR2 YFSETQ. This chain's CDR3 is CASSLTTSGRFYNEQFF. The CDR3 coding sequence is TGCGCCAGCAGCTTGACAACTAGCGGACGTTTCTACAATGAGCAGTTCTTC.

The rearrangement uses TRBV12-3 or TRBV12-4 and TRBJ1-2; D remains ambiguous. Trimming stripped 3 bases from V and 1 base from J, with 6 bases between. CDR3 length: 13 residues. In nucleotides, the CDR3 is TGTGCCAGCAGTTTCGCGGGTAACTATGGCTACACCTTC. Translated: CASSFAGNYGYTF.

The chain has TRBV11-3 and TRBJ2-1, with TRBD2 matching over 8 bases. This CDR3 region has 14 residues. With 3 bases clipped from V and 8 bases from J, the junction kept 6 bases outside the gene matches. Germline CDR1 reads SGHNT; CDR2 reads YENEEA. CDR3 residues: CASSFNGRADEQFF. The CDR3 DNA is TGTGCCAGCAGCTTTAACGGGAGGGCCGATGAGCAGTTCTTC. Based on the CDR3 plus reference TRBV11-3 and TRBJ2-1, the full variable domain is EAGVVQSPRYKIIEKKQPVAFWCNPISGHNTLYWYLQNLGQGPELLIRYENEEAVDDSQLPKDRFSAERLKGVDSTLKIQPAELGDSAVYLCASSFNGRADEQFFGPGTRLTVL.

The rearrangement links TRBV9 to TRBJ2-2; TRBD2 matches at 9 bases. Trimming removed 5 bases from V and 2 bases from J; junction bases left unmatched: 13. This CDR3 has 18 amino acids. Per the germline V gene, CDR1 is SGDLS and CDR2 is YYNGEE. The CDR3 DNA reads as TGTGCCAGCAGGAATGGGGAGCTAGCGGGACTTAACACCGGGGAGCTGTTTTTT. This gives the protein CASRNGELAGLNTGELFF. The entire variable domain, with the rest obtained from reference TRBV9 and TRBJ2-2, is as follows: DSGVTQTPKHLITATGQRVTLRCSPRSGDLSVYWYQQSLDQGLQFLIQYYNGEERAKGNILERFSAQQFPDLHSELNLSSLELGDSALYFCASRNGELAGLNTGELFFGEGSRLTVL.

The J gene is TRBJ2-2, the V gene TRBV5-1; no firm D call. Looked up from germline, CDR1 is SGHRS and CDR2 is YFSETQ. The CDR3 sequence is 14 residues long. Trimming cost V 0 bases and J 4 bases, with 7 bases left between them. The CDR3 here is CASSLVQSTGELFF. The CDR3 region has the DNA TGCGCCAGCAGCTTGGTTCAGTCCACCGGGGAGCTGTTTTTT.

The J gene is TRBJ2-3, the V gene TRBV3-1 (or the pseudogene TRBV3-2); D is uncertain. This CDR3 has 14 residues. Trimming cost V 0 bases and J 2 bases, with 6 bases left between them. Germline CDR1 and CDR2: LGHDT and YNNKEL (reference sequence). CDR3 sequence: CASSQDSDTDTQYF. The CDR3 nucleotides are TGTGCCAGCAGCCAAGATTCAGACACAGATACGCAGTATTTT.

This sequence joins TRBV19 and TRBJ1-1; the match to TRBD1 covers 8 bases. J lost 0 bases, V lost 4 bases, and 7 bases had no gene match. The germline V gene has CDR1 LNHDA and CDR2 SQIVND (reference sequence). The CDR3 contains 16 residues. The CDR3 here is CASSNLAGGLNTEAFF. The CDR3 nucleotides read TGTGCCAGTAGTAATTTGGCAGGGGGCCTGAACACTGAAGCTTTCTTT.

This clone was picked up one time. V is TRBV21-1 and J is TRBJ1-1; the table's D call of TRBD1 was not tested on the DNA. TRBV21-1 corresponds to a pseudogene. The length of the CDR3 is 14 residues. This CDR3 reads CASSHRGLGTEAFF. DNA for the CDR3: TGTGCCAGCAGCCACAGGGGGCTAGGCACTGAAGCTTTCTTT.

V is TRBV6-5 and J is TRBJ2-7; 7 positions agree with TRBD1. The CDR3 sequence is 12 residues long. V lost 9 bases to trimming and J lost 3 bases; unmatched junction nucleotides: 5. Germline assignment: CDR1 MNHEY and CDR2 SVGAGI. DNA for the CDR3: TGTGCCAGTACGACAGGGTTCTACGAGCAGTACTTC. As protein: CASTTGFYEQYF.